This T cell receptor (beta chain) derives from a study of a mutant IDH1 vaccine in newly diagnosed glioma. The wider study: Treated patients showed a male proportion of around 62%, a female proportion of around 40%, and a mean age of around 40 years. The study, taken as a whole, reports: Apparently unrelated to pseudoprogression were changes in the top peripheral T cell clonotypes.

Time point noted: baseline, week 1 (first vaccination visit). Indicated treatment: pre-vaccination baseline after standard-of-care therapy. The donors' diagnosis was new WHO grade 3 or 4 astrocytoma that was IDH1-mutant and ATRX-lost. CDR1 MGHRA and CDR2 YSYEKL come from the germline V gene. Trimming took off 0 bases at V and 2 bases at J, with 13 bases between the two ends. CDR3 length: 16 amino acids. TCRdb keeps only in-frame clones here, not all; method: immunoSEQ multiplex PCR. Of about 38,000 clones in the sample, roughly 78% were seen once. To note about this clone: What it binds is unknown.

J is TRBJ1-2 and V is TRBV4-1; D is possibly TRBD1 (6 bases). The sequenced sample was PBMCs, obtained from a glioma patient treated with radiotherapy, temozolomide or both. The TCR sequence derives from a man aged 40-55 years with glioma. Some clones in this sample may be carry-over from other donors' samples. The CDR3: CASSQDGAGVNYGYTF. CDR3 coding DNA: TGCGCCAGCAGCCAAGATGGGGCAGGGGTAAACTATGGCTACACCTTC.